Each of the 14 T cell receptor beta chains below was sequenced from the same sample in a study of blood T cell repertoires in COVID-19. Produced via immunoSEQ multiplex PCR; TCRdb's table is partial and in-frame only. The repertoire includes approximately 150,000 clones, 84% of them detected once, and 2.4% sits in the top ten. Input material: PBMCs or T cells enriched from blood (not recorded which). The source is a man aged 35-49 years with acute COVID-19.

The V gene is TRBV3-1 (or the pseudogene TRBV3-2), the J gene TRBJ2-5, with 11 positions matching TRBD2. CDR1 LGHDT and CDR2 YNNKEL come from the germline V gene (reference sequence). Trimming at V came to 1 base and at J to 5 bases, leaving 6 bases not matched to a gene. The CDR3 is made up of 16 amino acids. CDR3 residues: CASSQVPSGGRETQYF. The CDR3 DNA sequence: TGTGCCAGCAGCCAAGTTCCTAGCGGGGGGCGGGAGACCCAGTACTTC.

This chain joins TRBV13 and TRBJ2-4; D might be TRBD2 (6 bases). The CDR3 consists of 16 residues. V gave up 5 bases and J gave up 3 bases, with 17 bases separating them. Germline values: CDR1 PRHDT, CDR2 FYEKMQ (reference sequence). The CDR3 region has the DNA TGTGCCAGCAGCGGAGCCGGGGGTTGGGTCAAAAACATTCAGTACTTC. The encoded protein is CASSGAGGWVKNIQYF.

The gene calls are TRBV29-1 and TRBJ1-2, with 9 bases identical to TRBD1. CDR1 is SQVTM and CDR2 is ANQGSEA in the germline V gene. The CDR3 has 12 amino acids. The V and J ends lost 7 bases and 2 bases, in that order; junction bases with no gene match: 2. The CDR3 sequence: CSAGTGNYGYTF. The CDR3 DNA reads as TGCAGCGCCGGGACAGGGAACTATGGCTACACCTTC.

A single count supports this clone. As DNA, the CDR3 is TGTGCCAGCAACCCGGCAGGGACAGGGAACCCCTACACCTTC. Its protein is CASNPAGTGNPYTF. The chain couples TRBV3-1 (or the pseudogene TRBV3-2) to TRBJ1-2, with 9 bases fitting TRBD1. CDR3 length equals 14 residues. With 7 bases clipped from V and 10 bases from J, the junction kept 13 bases outside the gene matches. The germline V gene encodes CDR1 LGHDT and CDR2 YNNKEL (reference sequence).

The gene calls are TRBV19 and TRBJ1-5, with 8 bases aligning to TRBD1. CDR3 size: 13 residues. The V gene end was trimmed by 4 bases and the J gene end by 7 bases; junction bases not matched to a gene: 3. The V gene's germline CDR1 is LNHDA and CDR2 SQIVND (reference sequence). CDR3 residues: CASSTDRDQPQHF. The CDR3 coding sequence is TGTGCCAGTAGTACGGACAGGGACCAGCCCCAGCATTTT.

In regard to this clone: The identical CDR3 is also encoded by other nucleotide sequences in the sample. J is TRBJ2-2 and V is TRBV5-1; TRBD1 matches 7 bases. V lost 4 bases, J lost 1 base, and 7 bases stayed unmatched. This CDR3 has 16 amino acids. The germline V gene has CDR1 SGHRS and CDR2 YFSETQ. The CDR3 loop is CASSPQTGMNTGELFF. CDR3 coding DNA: TGCGCCAGCAGCCCACAGACAGGGATGAACACCGGGGAGCTGTTTTTT.

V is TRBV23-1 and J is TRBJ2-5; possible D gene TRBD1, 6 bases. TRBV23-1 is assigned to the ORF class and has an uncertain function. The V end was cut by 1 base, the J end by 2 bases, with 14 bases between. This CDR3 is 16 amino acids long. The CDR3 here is CASSQFGAGVQETQYF. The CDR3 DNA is TGCGCCAGCAGTCAATTTGGAGCAGGGGTTCAAGAGACCCAGTACTTC.

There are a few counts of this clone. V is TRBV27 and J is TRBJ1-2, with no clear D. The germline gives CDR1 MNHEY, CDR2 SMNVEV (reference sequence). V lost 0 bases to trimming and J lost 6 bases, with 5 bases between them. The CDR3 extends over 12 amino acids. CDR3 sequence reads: CASSLSPNGYTF. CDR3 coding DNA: TGTGCCAGCAGTTTATCCCCAAATGGCTACACCTTC.

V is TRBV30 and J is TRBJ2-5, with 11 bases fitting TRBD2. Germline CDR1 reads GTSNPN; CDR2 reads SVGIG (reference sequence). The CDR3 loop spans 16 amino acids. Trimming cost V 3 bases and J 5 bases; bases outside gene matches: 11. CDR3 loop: CAWSARTSGPLETQYF. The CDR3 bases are TGTGCCTGGAGCGCTCGGACTAGCGGGCCACTGGAGACCCAGTACTTC.

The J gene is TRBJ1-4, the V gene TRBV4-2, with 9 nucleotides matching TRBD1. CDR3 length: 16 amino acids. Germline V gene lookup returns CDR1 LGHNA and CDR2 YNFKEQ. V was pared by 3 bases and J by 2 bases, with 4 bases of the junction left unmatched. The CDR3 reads CASSQAQGATNEKLFF. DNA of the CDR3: TGTGCCAGCAGCCAGGCACAGGGGGCCACTAATGAAAAACTGTTTTTT.

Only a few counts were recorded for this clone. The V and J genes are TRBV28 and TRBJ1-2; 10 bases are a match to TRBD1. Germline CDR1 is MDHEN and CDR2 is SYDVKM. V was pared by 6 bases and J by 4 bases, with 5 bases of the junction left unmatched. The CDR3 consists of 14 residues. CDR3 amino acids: CASRSGQGIYGYTF. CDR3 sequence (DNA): TGTGCCAGCAGATCGGGACAGGGGATCTATGGCTACACCTTC.

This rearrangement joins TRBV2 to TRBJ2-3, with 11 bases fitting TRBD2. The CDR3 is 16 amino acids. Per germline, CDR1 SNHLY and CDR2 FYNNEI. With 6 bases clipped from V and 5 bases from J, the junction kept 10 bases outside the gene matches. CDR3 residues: CASRATSGSHGDTQYF. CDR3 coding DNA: TGTGCCAGCAGGGCCACTAGCGGGAGCCATGGAGATACGCAGTATTTT.

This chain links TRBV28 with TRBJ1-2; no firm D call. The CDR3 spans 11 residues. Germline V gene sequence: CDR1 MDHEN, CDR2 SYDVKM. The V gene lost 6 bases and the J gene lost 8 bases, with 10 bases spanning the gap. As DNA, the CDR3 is TGTGCCAGCAGCACCTCCCTAGGCTACACCTTC. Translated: CASSTSLGYTF.

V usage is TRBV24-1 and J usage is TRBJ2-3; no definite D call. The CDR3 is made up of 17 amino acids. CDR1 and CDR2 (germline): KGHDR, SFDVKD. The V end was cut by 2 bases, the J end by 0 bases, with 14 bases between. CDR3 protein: CATSDSTGSWSTDTQYF. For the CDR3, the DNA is TGTGCCACCAGTGATTCGACCGGGTCCTGGAGCACAGATACGCAGTATTTT.